This T cell receptor (beta chain) was sequenced for a study of shared clonotypes between healthy human individuals. Whole-study context: CD4 naive cells filled three plates per donor, CD4 memory three, CD8 naive two and CD8 memory one.

Findings and limits, study-wide: On the whole, naive subsets had larger estimated richness than memory subsets had.

The V and J ends lost 0 bases and 3 bases respectively, with 13 bases between them. The CDR3 has 15 residues. Per germline, CDR1 SGDLS and CDR2 YYNGEE. In its sample, this clone was seen a few times. Its antigen is as yet unknown. All donors qualified as healthy HIV-negative adults and had experienced no recent acute infections or vaccinations. Every donor, a Caucasian adult, lived in Nashville, Tennessee. Data came from immunoSEQ multiplex PCR; TCRdb stores just in-frame clones and leaves some out. The repertoire consists of roughly 170,000 clones, with 65% to 70% occurring once and the leading ten covering around 9.3%.

The TCR originated in a man aged 30-40 years in good health. The chain couples TRBV9 to TRBJ2-7; maybe TRBD1 (5 bases). Sequenced sample: memory CD4+ T cells sorted from blood. The sample's subset: CD45RA-negative fraction. The CDR3 here is CASSVAGFGVYEQYF. The CDR3, as DNA: TGTGCCAGCAGCGTAGCAGGGTTTGGAGTCTACGAGCAGTACTTC.